Each of the 25 T cell receptor beta chains below was sequenced from the same sample in a study of T-cell memory formation after mild COVID-19. TCRdb passed the 5' RACE reads through MiXCR, listing each CDR3 protein once. Of approximately 260,000 distinct CDR3 sequences in the sample, around 15% were seen once. The sequenced sample was PBMCs or a T cell subset sorted from them (not recorded which). The receptors derive from a man aged 18 to 30 who had mild COVID-19 (a few samples of this study predate the infection). Cell type and time point are not known.

The chain couples TRBV7-9 to TRBJ2-3; tentatively, D is TRBD2 (7 bases). Trimming took 5 bases from V and 6 from J, leaving 15 bases between them. The V gene's germline CDR1 is SEHNR and CDR2 FQNEAQ (reference sequence). The CDR3 covers 14 residues. This CDR3 reads CASSPEGGRDTQYF. The CDR3 nucleotides are TGTGCCAGCAGCCCCGAGGGGGGGCGGGATACGCAGTATTTT.

About this clonotype itself: One end of the junction is discordant with germline, which a read error may explain. V is TRBV30 and J is TRBJ1-2; TRBD1 matches 11 bases. The CDR3 has 13 amino acids. Germline-derived CDR1 and CDR2 are GTSNPN and SVGIG (reference sequence). The CDR3 reads CAWGTGGNSGYTF. In DNA form, the CDR3 reads TGTGCCTGGGGGACAGGGGGTAACTCTGGCTACACCTTC.

There are a few counts of this clonotype. The V gene is TRBV18, the J gene TRBJ2-1; 7 bases fit TRBD1. The CDR3 sequence is 16 residues long. Germline trimming cut 3 bases from V and 0 bases from J; bases unmatched to any gene: 5. The V gene's germline CDR1 is KGHSH and CDR2 LQKENI. The CDR3 bases are TGTGCCAGCTCACCTAGAGGGACAGCCTCCTACAATGAGCAGTTCTTC. This translates into CASSPRGTASYNEQFF.

The gene calls are TRBV3-1 and TRBJ2-1; 7 nucleotides line up with TRBD2. V lost 1 base, J lost 8 bases, and 8 bases stayed unmatched. Germline lookup yields CDR1 LGHDT and CDR2 YNNKEL (reference sequence). The CDR3 consists of 15 residues. CDR3 coding DNA: TGTGCCAGCAGCCAAGTAGTGACTAGCATCCATGAGCAGTTCTTC. Residues: CASSQVVTSIHEQFF.

The V gene is TRBV3-1, the J gene TRBJ1-2; 10 bases line up with TRBD1. This CDR3 is 12 amino acids long. The germline V gene encodes CDR1 LGHDT and CDR2 YNNKEL (reference sequence). The trim removed 4 bases at V and 13 bases at J, leaving 6 bases unmatched. The CDR3 loop reads CASSRETGGATF. The CDR3 region has the DNA TGTGCCAGCAGCCGGGAGACAGGGGGCGCCACCTTC. Full variable domain (outside the CDR3, taken from reference TRBV3-1 and TRBJ1-2): DTAVSQTPKYLVTQMGNDKSIKCEQNLGHDTMYWYKQDSKKFLKIMFSYNNKELIINETVPNRFSPKSPDKAHLNLHINSLELGDSAVYFCASSRETGGATFGSGTRLTVV.

This chain links TRBV7-9 with TRBJ1-6; D gene ambiguous. The V and J ends lost 1 base and 9 bases respectively, with 4 bases between them. There are 12 residues in the CDR3. Germline assignment: CDR1 SEHNR and CDR2 FQNEAQ (reference sequence). CDR3 bases: TGTGCCAGCAGCTTAGGTCTTTCACCCCTCCACTTT. It is translated as CASSLGLSPLHF.

This clonotype showed up just a few times. This sequence joins TRBV5-1 and TRBJ2-2; D gene unclear. Germline V gives CDR1 SGHRS, CDR2 YFSETQ. V lost 0 bases, J lost 4 bases, and 7 bases lay in between. The CDR3 is 14 amino acids. The CDR3 reads CASSLESGTGELFF. CDR3 DNA sequence: TGCGCCAGCAGCTTGGAGTCGGGCACCGGGGAGCTGTTTTTT.

The chain carries TRBV7-2 and TRBJ1-5; D perhaps matches TRBD1 (6 bases). V was cut by 3 bases and J by 1 base, with 13 bases left in between. The CDR3 is 16 amino acids. The germline V gene has CDR1 SGHTA and CDR2 FQGNSA. CDR3 residues: CASSFSRRGSNQPQHF. The DNA of the CDR3 is TGTGCCAGCAGCTTCTCCCGCAGGGGCAGCAATCAGCCCCAGCATTTT.

This chain connects TRBV24-1 to TRBJ2-3; 8 nucleotides agree with TRBD1. CDR1 is KGHDR, CDR2 SFDVKD, per germline. The V segment lost 4 bases and the J segment 2 bases; nucleotides outside the gene matches: 1. There are 14 residues in the CDR3. As DNA, the CDR3 is TGTGCCACCAGTGAGGGACAGGCCACAGATACGCAGTATTTT. Its translation: CATSEGQATDTQYF.

The table lists this clonotype with many counts. Here the CDR3 reads CASSLLAGGLETQYF. CDR3 DNA sequence: TGTGCCAGCAGCTTACTAGCGGGGGGGCTAGAGACCCAGTACTTC. The genes are TRBV7-2 and TRBJ2-5, with 12 bases fitting TRBD2. With 2 bases clipped from V and 4 bases from J, the junction kept 2 bases outside the gene matches. The CDR3 covers 15 residues. Germline CDR1 SGHTA, CDR2 FQGNSA.

The V call is TRBV12-3 or TRBV12-4, the J call TRBJ2-2; possibly TRBD1 for D (6 bases). CDR3 length: 12 amino acids. V was pared by 1 base and J by 14 bases, with 11 bases between. CDR3 region: CASSLGSGVLFF. In DNA, the CDR3 is TGTGCCAGCAGTTTAGGCTCAGGGGTACTGTTTTTT.

The chain has TRBV12-3 or TRBV12-4 and TRBJ1-2; the D is unclear. The germline V and J ends were trimmed by 7 bases and 1 base, with 7 bases remaining between them. This CDR3 contains 12 residues. The CDR3 coding sequence is TGTGCCAGCACTACAAATAACTATGGCTACACCTTC. It translates to CASTTNNYGYTF.

This clonotype came up many times. The rearrangement joins TRBV10-3 to TRBJ2-7, with D perhaps matching TRBD2 (6 bases). Germline V gene lookup returns CDR1 ENHRY and CDR2 SYGVKD. CDR3 length equals 14 residues. V was trimmed by 0 bases and J by 3 bases, leaving 9 bases between them. CDR3 DNA sequence: TGTGCCATCAGTGAGTCCCGCGGGGACTACGAGCAGTACGTC. It is translated as CAISESRGDYEQYV.

The chain employs TRBV20-1 and TRBJ2-7; D possibly corresponds to TRBD1 (5 bases). Germline V gene lookup returns CDR1 DFQATT and CDR2 SNEGSKA (reference sequence). This CDR3 has 14 residues. V was pared by 4 bases and J by 3 bases, with 16 bases between. Here the CDR3 reads CSANERQGYYEQYV. In nucleotides, the CDR3 is TGCAGTGCTAACGAGAGGCAGGGCTACTACGAGCAGTACGTC.

V is TRBV4-3 and J is TRBJ1-5, with D maybe TRBD1 (6 bases). The germline V and J ends were trimmed by 0 bases and 7 bases, with 10 bases remaining between them. CDR1 is LGHNA and CDR2 is YSLEER in the germline V gene. The CDR3 extends over 14 amino acids. CDR3 nucleotide sequence: TGCGCCAGCAGCCAAGAAGGGGGAGACCAGCCCCAGCATTTT. Residues: CASSQEGGDQPQHF.

This clonotype showed up many times. This chain uses TRBV3-1 with TRBJ1-1, with D possibly TRBD1 on 6 matching bases. CDR3 length: 13 amino acids. The V end lost 4 bases, the J end lost 4 bases, and 10 bases lay between the germline ends. The germline gives CDR1 LGHDT, CDR2 YNNKEL (reference sequence). The CDR3 sequence is CASSRQVPTEAFF. The CDR3 DNA follows: TGTGCCAGCAGCCGACAGGTTCCCACTGAAGCTTTCTTT.

This clonotype has more than one count but fewer than ten. DNA of the CDR3: TGTGCCAGCAGTTCAGGGGGCCTAAGCACAGATACGCAGTATTTT. It is translated as CASSSGGLSTDTQYF. V gene TRBV28 combines with J gene TRBJ2-3; TRBD1 aligns across 8 bases. Germline V gene lookup returns CDR1 MDHEN and CDR2 SYDVKM. V shed 4 bases and J 0 bases; nucleotides not matched to a gene: 3. The CDR3 length is 15 residues.

The rearrangement uses TRBV6-6 and TRBJ2-5; TRBD1 aligns across 9 bases. This CDR3 region has 16 residues. Trimming at V came to 1 base and at J to 2 bases, leaving 5 bases not matched to a gene. The germline V gene encodes CDR1 MNHNY and CDR2 SVGAGI (reference sequence). The CDR3 bases are TGTGCCAGCAGTTACTGGGGACAGGGACGGCAAGAGACCCAGTACTTC. Its protein is CASSYWGQGRQETQYF.

J is TRBJ1-5 and V is TRBV15; 7 bases match TRBD1. J was trimmed by 5 bases and V by 2 bases; bases with no gene match: 6. Germline V gene lookup returns CDR1 LNHNV and CDR2 YYDKDF (reference sequence). The CDR3 loop spans 15 amino acids. DNA for the CDR3: TGTGCCACCAGCAGAAGTAGGGGGACAGATCAGCCCCAGCATTTT. It specifies CATSRSRGTDQPQHF.

J is TRBJ1-2 and V is TRBV21-1. TRBV21-1 represents a pseudogene. This CDR3 has 13 amino acids. The CDR3 sequence is CASSKRREGGYTF. In nucleotides, the CDR3 is TGTGCCAGCAGCAAAAGGAGGGAGGGTGGCTACACCTTC.

The V call is TRBV6-5, the J call TRBJ1-2; 7 nucleotides agree with TRBD1. The germline V gene has CDR1 MNHEY and CDR2 SVGAGI. The trim removed 6 bases at V and 7 bases at J, leaving 8 bases unmatched. The CDR3 covers 13 residues. The CDR3 sequence is CASSQGQAAGYTF. For the CDR3, the DNA is TGTGCCAGCAGCCAAGGACAGGCGGCTGGCTACACCTTC.

The rearrangement uses TRBV5-6 and TRBJ2-1; no firm D call. Germline V gives CDR1 SGHDT, CDR2 YYEEEE. CDR3 size: 13 residues. Trimming left V 1 base short and J 7 bases short, with 9 bases between. This CDR3 is CASSLRYGNEQFF. In nucleotides, the CDR3 is TGTGCCAGCAGCTTGAGGTACGGGAATGAGCAGTTCTTC.

This clonotype was seen many times. This chain connects TRBV5-1 to TRBJ2-3, with unresolved D. This CDR3 contains 12 residues. Trimming removed 5 bases at V and 2 bases at J, with 6 bases between. Germline CDR1 is SGHRS and CDR2 is YFSETQ. The CDR3 coding sequence is TGCGCCAGCAGATGGGACACAGATACGCAGTATTTT. Protein: CASRWDTDTQYF. The whole variable domain, filled in from reference TRBV5-1 and TRBJ2-3, reads KAGVTQTPRYLIKTRGQQVTLSCSPISGHRSVSWYQQTPGQGLQFLFEYFSETQRNKGNFPGRFSGRQFSNSRSEMNVSTLELGDSALYLCASRWDTDTQYFGPGTRLTVL.

The V call is TRBV18, the J call TRBJ2-5; TRBD2 agrees at 14 bases. In germline, CDR1 is KGHSH, CDR2 LQKENI. V trimming: 1 base; J trimming: 7 bases; junction bases outside the gene matches: 8. The CDR3 is 17 amino acids. For the CDR3, the DNA is TGTGCCAGCTCACCACGGACTAGCGGGGGGAGCTCGCGGACCCAGTACTTC. Amino acid sequence: CASSPRTSGGSSRTQYF.

The rearrangement uses TRBV12-5 and TRBJ1-2; the D is unclear. The CDR3 totals 13 residues. CDR1 is LGHNT, CDR2 FRNRAP, per germline. V was trimmed by 7 bases and J by 5 bases, leaving 14 bases between them. The CDR3 DNA reads as TGTGCTAGTGCTCTCGACCGACGTTATGGCTACACCTTC. Amino acid sequence: CASALDRRYGYTF.